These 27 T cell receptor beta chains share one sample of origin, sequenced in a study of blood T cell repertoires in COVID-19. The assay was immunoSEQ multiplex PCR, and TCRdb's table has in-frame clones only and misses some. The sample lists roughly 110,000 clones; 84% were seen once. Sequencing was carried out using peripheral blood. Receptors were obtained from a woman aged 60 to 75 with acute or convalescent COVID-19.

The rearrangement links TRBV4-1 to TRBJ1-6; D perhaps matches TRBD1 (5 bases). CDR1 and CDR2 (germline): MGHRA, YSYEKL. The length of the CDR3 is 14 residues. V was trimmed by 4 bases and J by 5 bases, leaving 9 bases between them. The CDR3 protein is CASSPTADNSPLHF. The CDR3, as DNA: TGCGCCAGCAGCCCGACAGCTGATAATTCACCCCTCCACTTT.

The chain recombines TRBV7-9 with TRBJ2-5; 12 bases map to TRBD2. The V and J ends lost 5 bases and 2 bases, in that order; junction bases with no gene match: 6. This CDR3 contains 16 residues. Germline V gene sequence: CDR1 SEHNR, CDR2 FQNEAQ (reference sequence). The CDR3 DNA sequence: TGTGCCAGCAGCCCAGTCACTAGCGGGGGGCAAGAGACCCAGTACTTC. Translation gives CASSPVTSGGQETQYF.

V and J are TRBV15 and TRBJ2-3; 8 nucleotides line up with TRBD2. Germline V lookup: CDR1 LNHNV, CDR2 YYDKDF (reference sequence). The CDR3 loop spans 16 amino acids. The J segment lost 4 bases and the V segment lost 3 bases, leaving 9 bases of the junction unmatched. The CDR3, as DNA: TGTGCCACCAGCAGCGGACTAGCTCACACCGCAGATACGCAGTATTTT. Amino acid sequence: CATSSGLAHTADTQYF.

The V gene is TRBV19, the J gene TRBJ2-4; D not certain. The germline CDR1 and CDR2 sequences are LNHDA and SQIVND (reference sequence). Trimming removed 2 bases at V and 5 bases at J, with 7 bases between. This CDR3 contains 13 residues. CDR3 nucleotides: TGTGCCAGTAGTATACTTCCTGAAAACATTCAGTACTTC. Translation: CASSILPENIQYF.

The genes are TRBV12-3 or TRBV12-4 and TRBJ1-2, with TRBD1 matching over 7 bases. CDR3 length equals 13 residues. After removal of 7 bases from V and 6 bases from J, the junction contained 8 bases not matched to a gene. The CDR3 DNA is TGTGCCAGCAATAACCAGGGGGGTAATGGCTACACCTTC. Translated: CASNNQGGNGYTF.

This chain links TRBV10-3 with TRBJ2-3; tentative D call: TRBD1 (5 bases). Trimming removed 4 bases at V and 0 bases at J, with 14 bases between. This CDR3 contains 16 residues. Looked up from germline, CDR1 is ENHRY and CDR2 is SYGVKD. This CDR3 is CAISVVDTSSTDTQYF. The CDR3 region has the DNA TGTGCCATCAGTGTGGTGGACACGTCTAGCACAGATACGCAGTATTTT.

The CDR3 is CASSFLAGWPYEQYF. As DNA, the CDR3 is TGTGCCAGCAGCTTCTTAGCGGGCTGGCCCTACGAGCAGTACTTC. The chain couples TRBV3-1 (or the pseudogene TRBV3-2) to TRBJ2-7; 7 bases match TRBD2. V trimming: 5 bases; J trimming: 2 bases; junction bases outside the gene matches: 9. The CDR3 covers 15 residues. Per germline, CDR1 LGHDT and CDR2 YNNKEL (reference sequence).

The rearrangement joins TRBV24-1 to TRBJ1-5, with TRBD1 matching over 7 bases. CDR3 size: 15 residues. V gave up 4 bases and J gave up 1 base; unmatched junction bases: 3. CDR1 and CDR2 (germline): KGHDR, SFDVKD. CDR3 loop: CATSEGGASNQPQHF. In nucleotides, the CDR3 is TGTGCCACCAGTGAAGGGGGCGCGAGCAATCAGCCCCAGCATTTT.

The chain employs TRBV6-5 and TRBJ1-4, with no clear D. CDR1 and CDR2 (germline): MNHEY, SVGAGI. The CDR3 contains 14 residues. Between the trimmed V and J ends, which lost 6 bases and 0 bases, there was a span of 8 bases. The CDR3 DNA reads TGTGCCAGCAGCTCCTTTGCAACTAATGAAAAACTGTTTTTT. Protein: CASSSFATNEKLFF.

CDR3 sequence reads: CASSLGGGGIQETQYF. The CDR3 DNA reads TGTGCCAGCAGCTTAGGTGGGGGGGGAATTCAAGAGACCCAGTACTTC. The chain couples TRBV7-8 to TRBJ2-5; 7 positions match TRBD2. This CDR3 region has 16 residues. The trim removed 1 base at V and 2 bases at J, leaving 7 bases unmatched. Germline loops: CDR1 SGHVS, CDR2 FQNEAQ.

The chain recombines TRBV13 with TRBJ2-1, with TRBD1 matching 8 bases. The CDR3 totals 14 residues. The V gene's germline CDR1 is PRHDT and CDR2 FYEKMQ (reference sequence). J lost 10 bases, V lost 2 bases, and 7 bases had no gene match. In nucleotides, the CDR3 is TGTGCCAGCAGCTTATCCGGCAGGGGGCGAGAGCAGTTCTTC. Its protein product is CASSLSGRGREQFF. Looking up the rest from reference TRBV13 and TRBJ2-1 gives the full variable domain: AAGVIQSPRHLIKEKRETATLKCYPIPRHDTVYWYQQGPGQDPQFLISFYEKMQSDKGSIPDRFSAQQFSDYHSELNMSSLELGDSALYFCASSLSGRGREQFFGPGTRLTVL.

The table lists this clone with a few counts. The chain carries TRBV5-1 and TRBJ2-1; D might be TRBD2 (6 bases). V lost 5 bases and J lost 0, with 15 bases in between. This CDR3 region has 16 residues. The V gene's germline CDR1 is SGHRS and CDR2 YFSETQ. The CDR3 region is CASRRVAGSSYNEQFF. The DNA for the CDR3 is TGCGCCAGCAGGAGGGTGGCGGGAAGCTCCTACAATGAGCAGTTCTTC.

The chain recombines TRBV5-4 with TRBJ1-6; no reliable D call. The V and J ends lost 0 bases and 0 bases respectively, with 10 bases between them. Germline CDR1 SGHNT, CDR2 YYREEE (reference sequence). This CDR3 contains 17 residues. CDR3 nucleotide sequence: TGTGCCAGCAGCTTGGTCGACGGGAACTCCTATAATTCACCCCTCCACTTT. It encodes CASSLVDGNSYNSPLHF.

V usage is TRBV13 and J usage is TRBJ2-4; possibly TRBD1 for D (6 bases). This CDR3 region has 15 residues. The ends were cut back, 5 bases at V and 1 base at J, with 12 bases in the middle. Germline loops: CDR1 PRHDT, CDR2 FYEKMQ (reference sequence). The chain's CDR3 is CASSPQGSAKNIQYF. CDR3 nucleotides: TGTGCCAGCAGCCCCCAGGGGTCCGCCAAAAACATTCAGTACTTC.

The CDR3 spells CASSLLLQKNTGELFF. CDR3 bases: TGTGCCAGCAGCTTGTTGTTACAGAAAAACACCGGGGAGCTGTTTTTT. The chain employs TRBV5-6 and TRBJ2-2, with unresolved D. The CDR3 is 16 amino acids. The V gene's germline CDR1 is SGHDT and CDR2 YYEEEE. Between the trimmed V and J ends, which lost 1 base and 2 bases, there was a span of 12 bases.

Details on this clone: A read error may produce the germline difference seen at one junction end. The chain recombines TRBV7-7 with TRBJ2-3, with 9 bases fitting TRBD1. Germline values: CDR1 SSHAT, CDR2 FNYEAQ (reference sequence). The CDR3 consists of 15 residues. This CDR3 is CASSPDRGVGDTQYF. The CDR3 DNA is TGTGCTAGCAGCCCCGACAGGGGGGTAGGAGATACGCAGTATTTT.

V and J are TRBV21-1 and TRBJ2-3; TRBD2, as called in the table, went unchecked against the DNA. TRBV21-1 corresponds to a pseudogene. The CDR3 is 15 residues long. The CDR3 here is CASSKGAGETDTQYF. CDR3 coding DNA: TGTGCCAGCAGCAAAGGGGCGGGGGAGACAGATACGCAGTATTTT.

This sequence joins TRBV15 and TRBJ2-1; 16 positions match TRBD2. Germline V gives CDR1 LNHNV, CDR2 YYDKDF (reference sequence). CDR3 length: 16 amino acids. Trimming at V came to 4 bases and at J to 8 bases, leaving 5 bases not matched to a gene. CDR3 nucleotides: TGTGCCACCAGCACGGGACTAGCGGGAGGGCACGATGAGCAGTTCTTC. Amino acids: CATSTGLAGGHDEQFF.

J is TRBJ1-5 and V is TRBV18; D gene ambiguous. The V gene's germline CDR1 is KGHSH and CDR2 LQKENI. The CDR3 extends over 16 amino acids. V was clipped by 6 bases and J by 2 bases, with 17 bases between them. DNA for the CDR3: TGTGCCAGCTCCACCGGAACCGGAGCAGGCAATCAGCCCCAGCATTTT. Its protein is CASSTGTGAGNQPQHF.

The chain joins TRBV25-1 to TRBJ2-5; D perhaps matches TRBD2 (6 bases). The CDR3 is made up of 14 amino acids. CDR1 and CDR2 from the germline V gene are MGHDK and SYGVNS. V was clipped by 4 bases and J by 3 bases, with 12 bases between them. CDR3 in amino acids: CASSVPGDKETQYF. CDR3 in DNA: TGTGCCAGCAGTGTTCCGGGAGATAAAGAGACCCAGTACTTC.

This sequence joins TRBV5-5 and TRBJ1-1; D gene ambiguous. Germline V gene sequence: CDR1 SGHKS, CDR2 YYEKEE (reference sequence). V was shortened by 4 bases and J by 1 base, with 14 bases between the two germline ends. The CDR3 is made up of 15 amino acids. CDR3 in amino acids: CASSPLGDPNTEAFF. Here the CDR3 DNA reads TGTGCCAGCAGCCCCCTGGGAGACCCGAACACTGAAGCTTTCTTT.

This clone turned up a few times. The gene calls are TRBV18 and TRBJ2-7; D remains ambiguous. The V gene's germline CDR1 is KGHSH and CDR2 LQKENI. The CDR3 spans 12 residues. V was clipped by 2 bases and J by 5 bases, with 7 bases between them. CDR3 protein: CASSPSVDEQYF. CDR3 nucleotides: TGTGCCAGCTCACCATCGGTGGACGAGCAGTACTTC.

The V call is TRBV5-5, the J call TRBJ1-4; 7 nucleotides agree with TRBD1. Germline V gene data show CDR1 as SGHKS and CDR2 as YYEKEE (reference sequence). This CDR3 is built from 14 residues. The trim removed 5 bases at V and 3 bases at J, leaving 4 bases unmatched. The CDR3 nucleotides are TGTGCCAGCAGTATACAGGGGTCTAATGAAAAACTGTTTTTT. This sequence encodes CASSIQGSNEKLFF.

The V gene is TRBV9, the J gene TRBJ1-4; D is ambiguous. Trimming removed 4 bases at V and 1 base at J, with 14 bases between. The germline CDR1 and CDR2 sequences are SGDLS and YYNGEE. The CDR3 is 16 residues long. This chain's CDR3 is CASSPSHGVTNEKLFF. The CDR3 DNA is TGTGCCAGCAGCCCCTCACACGGGGTAACTAATGAAAAACTGTTTTTT. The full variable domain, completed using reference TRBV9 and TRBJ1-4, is DSGVTQTPKHLITATGQRVTLRCSPRSGDLSVYWYQQSLDQGLQFLIQYYNGEERAKGNILERFSAQQFPDLHSELNLSSLELGDSALYFCASSPSHGVTNEKLFFGSGTQLSVL.

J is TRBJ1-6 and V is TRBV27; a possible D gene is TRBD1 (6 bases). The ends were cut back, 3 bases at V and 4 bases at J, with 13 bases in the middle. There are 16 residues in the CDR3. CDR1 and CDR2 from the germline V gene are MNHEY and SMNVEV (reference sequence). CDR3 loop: CASSFSRGRYNSPLHF. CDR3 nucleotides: TGTGCCAGCAGTTTTAGCAGGGGTCGTTATAATTCACCCCTCCACTTT.

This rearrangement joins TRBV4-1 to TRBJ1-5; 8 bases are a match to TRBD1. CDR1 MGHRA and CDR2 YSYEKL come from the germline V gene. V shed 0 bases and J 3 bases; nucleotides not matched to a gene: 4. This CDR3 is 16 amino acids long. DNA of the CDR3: TGCGCCAGCAGCCAAGAGCCGACAGGGGTCAATCAGCCCCAGCATTTT. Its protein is CASSQEPTGVNQPQHF.

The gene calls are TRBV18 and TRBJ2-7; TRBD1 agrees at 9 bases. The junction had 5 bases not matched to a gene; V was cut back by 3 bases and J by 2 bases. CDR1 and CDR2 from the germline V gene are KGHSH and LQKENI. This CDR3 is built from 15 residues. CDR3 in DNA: TGTGCCAGCTCACCTGCACAGGGGGCGACCTACGAGCAGTACTTC. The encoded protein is CASSPAQGATYEQYF. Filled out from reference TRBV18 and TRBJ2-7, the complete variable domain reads NAGVMQNPRHLVRRRGQEARLRCSPMKGHSHVYWYRQLPEEGLKFMVYLQKENIIDESGMPKERFSAEFPKEGPSILRIQQVVRGDSAAYFCASSPAQGATYEQYFGPGTRLTVT.